These 5 T cell receptor beta chains share one sample of origin, sequenced in a study of regulatory T cells in long-lasting Graves disease. The authors built TCR beta libraries using iRepertoire HTBI primers and Arm-PCR of CDR3 regions. In TCRdb, the multiplex PCR reads were re-called with MiXCR into one record per CDR3 protein. Counted here are about 440,000 distinct CDR3 sequences, around 17% occurring once; the ten biggest clones make up 20% to 25%. Described time point: newly diagnosed GD, antithyroid drugs for less than 3 months. After RNA was extracted from PBMCs, the TCR library was made from it. These same records also appear under a second study, on T cells in Graves' hyperthyroidism and ophthalmopathy.

Specimen: peripheral blood mononuclear cells (PBMCs), collected at new diagnosis, from a patient treated with antithyroid drugs. Receptors originate from a woman younger than 35 with Graves disease.

The sample holds a few counts of this clonotype. The chain couples TRBV27 to TRBJ1-2; no definite D call. V lost 1 base to trimming and J lost 4 bases, with 7 bases between them. The CDR3 runs 13 residues. Germline CDR1 is MNHEY and CDR2 is SMNVEV (reference sequence). CDR3 protein: CASSLFPSYGYTF. The CDR3 coding sequence is TGTGCCAGCAGTTTATTTCCATCCTATGGCTACACCTTC.

The chain couples TRBV20-1 to TRBJ2-3; D possibly uses TRBD1 or TRBD2 (5 bases each). Trimming removed 4 bases at V and 1 base at J, with 18 bases between. CDR3 length: 16 amino acids. Germline CDR1 reads DFQATT; CDR2 reads SNEGSKA (reference sequence). The CDR3, as DNA: TGCAGTGCTACTAACCGGGACCTAAGGGGCACAGATACGCAGTATTTT. This encodes CSATNRDLRGTDTQYF.

This clonotype was found many times. The J gene is TRBJ2-5, the V gene TRBV5-4, with D uncertain. This CDR3 region has 13 residues. Trimming shortened V by 2 bases and J by 2 bases, and 7 bases separated the two germline ends. Germline lookup yields CDR1 SGHNT and CDR2 YYREEE (reference sequence). Here the CDR3 reads CASSFDIQETQYF. In DNA, the CDR3 is TGTGCCAGCAGCTTCGACATACAAGAGACCCAGTACTTC. Full variable domain (remainder filled in from reference TRBV5-4 and TRBJ2-5): ETGVTQSPTHLIKTRGQQVTLRCSSQSGHNTVSWYQQALGQGPQFIFQYYREEENGRGNFPPRFSGLQFPNYSSELNVNALELDDSALYLCASSFDIQETQYFGPGTRLLVL.

This clonotype was counted a few times. The chain is built from TRBV7-2 and TRBJ2-7, with TRBD2 matching over 16 bases. The CDR3 has 15 amino acids. Germline values: CDR1 SGHTA, CDR2 FQGNSA. V was pared by 4 bases and J by 4 bases, with 1 base of the junction left unmatched. The CDR3 is CASSWGLAGGYEQYF. CDR3 DNA: TGTGCCAGCAGCTGGGGACTAGCGGGAGGGTACGAGCAGTACTTC.

This clonotype occurred many times. CDR3 loop: CAISESDSNQPQHF. The CDR3 nucleotides are TGTGCCATCAGTGAGTCGGACAGTAATCAGCCCCAGCATTTT. The rearrangement links TRBV10-3 to TRBJ1-5, with D possibly TRBD1 on 6 matching bases. This CDR3 has 14 residues. Germline assignment: CDR1 ENHRY and CDR2 SYGVKD. The V end lost 0 bases, the J end lost 4 bases, and 7 bases lay between the germline ends.